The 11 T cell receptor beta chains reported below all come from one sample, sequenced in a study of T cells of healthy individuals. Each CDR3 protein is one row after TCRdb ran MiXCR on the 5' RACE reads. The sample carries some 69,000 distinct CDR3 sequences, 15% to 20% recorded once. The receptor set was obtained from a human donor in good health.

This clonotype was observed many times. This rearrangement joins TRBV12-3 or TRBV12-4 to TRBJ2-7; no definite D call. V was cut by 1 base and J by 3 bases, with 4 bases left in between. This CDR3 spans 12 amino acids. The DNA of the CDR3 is TGTGCCAGCAGTTTAGGGTACTACGAGCAGTACTTC. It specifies CASSLGYYEQYF.

CDR3 nucleotides: TGTGCCAGCAGCTTCTCCAGCGGGGAGACCCAGTACTTC. It encodes CASSFSSGETQYF. The V gene is TRBV7-9, the J gene TRBJ2-5, with D possibly matching TRBD2 (6 bases). CDR1 and CDR2 (germline): SEHNR, FQNEAQ (reference sequence). The CDR3 has 13 residues. The V gene lost 3 bases and the J gene lost 5 bases, with 10 bases spanning the gap.

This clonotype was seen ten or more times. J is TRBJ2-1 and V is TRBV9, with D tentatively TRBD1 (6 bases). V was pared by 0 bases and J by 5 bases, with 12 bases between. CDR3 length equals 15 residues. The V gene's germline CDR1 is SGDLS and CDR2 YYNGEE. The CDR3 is CASSVGWGPNNEQFF. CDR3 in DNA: TGTGCCAGCAGCGTAGGTTGGGGGCCAAACAATGAGCAGTTCTTC. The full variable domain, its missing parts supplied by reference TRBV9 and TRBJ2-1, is DSGVTQTPKHLITATGQRVTLRCSPRSGDLSVYWYQQSLDQGLQFLIQYYNGEERAKGNILERFSAQQFPDLHSELNLSSLELGDSALYFCASSVGWGPNNEQFFGPGTRLTVL.

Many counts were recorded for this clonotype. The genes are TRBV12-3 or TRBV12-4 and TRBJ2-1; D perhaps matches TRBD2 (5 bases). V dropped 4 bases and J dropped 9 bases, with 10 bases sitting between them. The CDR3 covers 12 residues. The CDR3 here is CASSSLEVEQFF. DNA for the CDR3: TGTGCCAGCAGTTCACTAGAGGTTGAGCAGTTCTTC.

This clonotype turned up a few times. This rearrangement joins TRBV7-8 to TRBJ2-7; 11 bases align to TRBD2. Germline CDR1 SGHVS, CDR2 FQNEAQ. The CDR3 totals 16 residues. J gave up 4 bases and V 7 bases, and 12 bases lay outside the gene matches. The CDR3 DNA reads TGTGCCAGCATCCCCCTGGGACTAGCGGAGAGTTACGAGCAGTACTTC. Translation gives CASIPLGLAESYEQYF.

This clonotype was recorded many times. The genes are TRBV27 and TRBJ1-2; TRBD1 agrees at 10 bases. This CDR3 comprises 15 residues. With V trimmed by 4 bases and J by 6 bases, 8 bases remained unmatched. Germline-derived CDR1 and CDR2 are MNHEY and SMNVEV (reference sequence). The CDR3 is CASSWRAGTGDGYTF. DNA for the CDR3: TGTGCCAGCAGTTGGAGAGCCGGGACAGGGGATGGCTACACCTTC.

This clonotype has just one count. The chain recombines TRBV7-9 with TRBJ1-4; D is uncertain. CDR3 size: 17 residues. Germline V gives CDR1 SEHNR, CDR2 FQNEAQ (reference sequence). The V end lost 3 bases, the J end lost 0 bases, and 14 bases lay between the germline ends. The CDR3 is CASSLDLSNPTNEKLFF. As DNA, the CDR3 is TGTGCCAGCAGCTTGGATCTCTCGAACCCAACTAATGAAAAACTGTTTTTT.

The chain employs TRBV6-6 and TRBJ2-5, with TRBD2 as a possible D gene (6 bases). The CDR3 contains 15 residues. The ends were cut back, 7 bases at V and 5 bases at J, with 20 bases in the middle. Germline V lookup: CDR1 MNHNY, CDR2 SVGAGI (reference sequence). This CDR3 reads CASISASGSPETQYF. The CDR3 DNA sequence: TGTGCCAGCATTTCTGCTTCCGGGAGTCCCGAGACCCAGTACTTC.

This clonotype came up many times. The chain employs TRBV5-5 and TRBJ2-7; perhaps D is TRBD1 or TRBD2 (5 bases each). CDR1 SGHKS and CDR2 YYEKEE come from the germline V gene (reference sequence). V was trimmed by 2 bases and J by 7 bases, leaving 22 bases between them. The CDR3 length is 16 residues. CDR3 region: CASSLGSGTSLREQYF. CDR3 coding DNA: TGTGCCAGCAGCTTAGGATCTGGGACCTCTTTGAGGGAGCAGTACTTC.

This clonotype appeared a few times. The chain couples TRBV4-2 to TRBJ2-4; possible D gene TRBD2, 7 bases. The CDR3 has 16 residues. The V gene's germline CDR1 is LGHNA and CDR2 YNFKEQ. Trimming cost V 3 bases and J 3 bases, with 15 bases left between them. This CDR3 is CASSQIRGAVKNIQYF. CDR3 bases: TGTGCCAGCAGCCAGATCCGGGGGGCCGTCAAAAACATTCAGTACTTC.

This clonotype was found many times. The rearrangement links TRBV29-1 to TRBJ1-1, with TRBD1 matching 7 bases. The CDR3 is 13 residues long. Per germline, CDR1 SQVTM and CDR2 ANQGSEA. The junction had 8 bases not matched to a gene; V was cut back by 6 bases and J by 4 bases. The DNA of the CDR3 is TGCAGCGTGGAGAGGGGGCTCGTCACTGAAGCTTTCTTT. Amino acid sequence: CSVERGLVTEAFF.